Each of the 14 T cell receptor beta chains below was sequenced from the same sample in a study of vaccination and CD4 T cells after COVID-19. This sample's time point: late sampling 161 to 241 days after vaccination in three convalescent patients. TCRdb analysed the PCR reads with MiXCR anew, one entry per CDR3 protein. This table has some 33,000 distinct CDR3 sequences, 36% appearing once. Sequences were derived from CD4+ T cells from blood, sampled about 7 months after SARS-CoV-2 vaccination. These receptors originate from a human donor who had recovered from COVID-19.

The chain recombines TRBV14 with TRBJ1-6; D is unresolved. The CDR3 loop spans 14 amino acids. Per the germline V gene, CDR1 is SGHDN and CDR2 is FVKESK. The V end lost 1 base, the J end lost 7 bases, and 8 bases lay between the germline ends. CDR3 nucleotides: TGTGCCAGCAGCCAAGGAAGACACAATTCACCCCTCCACTTT. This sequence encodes CASSQGRHNSPLHF.

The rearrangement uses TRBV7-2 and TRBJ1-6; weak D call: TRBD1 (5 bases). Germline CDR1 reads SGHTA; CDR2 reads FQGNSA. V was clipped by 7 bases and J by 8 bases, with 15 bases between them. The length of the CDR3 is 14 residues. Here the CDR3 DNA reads TGTGCCAGCACCCAGCAGGGTGTATATTCACCCCTCCACTTT. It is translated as CASTQQGVYSPLHF.

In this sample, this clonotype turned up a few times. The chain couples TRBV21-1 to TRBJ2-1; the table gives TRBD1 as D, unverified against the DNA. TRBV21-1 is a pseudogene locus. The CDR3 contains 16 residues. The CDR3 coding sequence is TGTGCCAGCAGCAAAGGGTGGGGCAGGGGGCACGATGAGCAGTTCTTC. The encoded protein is CASSKGWGRGHDEQFF.

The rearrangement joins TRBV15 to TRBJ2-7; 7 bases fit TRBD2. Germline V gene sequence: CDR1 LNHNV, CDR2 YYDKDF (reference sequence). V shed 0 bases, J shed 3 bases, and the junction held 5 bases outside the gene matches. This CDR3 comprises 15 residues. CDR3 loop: CATSRDPGRDYEQYF. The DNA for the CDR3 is TGTGCCACCAGCAGAGATCCAGGGAGGGACTACGAGCAGTACTTC.

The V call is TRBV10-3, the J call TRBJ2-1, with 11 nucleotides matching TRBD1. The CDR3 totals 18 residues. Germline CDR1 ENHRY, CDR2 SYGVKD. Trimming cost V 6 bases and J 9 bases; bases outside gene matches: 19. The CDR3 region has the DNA TGTGCCATCAGAGCCAGTGCGGGACGGGACAGGGGGGGTAGTGAGCAGTTCTTC. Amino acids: CAIRASAGRDRGGSEQFF.

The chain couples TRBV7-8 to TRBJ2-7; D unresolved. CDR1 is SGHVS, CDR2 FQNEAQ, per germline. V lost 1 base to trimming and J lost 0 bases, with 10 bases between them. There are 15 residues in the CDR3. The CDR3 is CASSLGRRSSYEQYF. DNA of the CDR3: TGTGCCAGCAGCTTAGGTCGTCGGAGCTCCTACGAGCAGTACTTC.

The CDR3 DNA follows: TGTGCCAGCAGTCAAGTAGCGGGCCCACAAGAGACCCAGTACTTC. It is translated as CASSQVAGPQETQYF. This sequence joins TRBV7-9 and TRBJ2-5; 7 bases match TRBD2. CDR3 length equals 15 residues. The V segment lost 6 bases and the J segment 2 bases; nucleotides outside the gene matches: 9. Germline V gene lookup returns CDR1 SEHNR and CDR2 FQNEAQ (reference sequence). The full variable domain, with the rest looked up from reference TRBV7-9 and TRBJ2-5, is DTGVSQNPRHKITKRGQNVTFRCDPISEHNRLYWYRQTLGQGPEFLTYFQNEAQLEKSRLLSDRFSAERPKGSFSTLEIQRTEQGDSAMYLCASSQVAGPQETQYFGPGTRLLVL.

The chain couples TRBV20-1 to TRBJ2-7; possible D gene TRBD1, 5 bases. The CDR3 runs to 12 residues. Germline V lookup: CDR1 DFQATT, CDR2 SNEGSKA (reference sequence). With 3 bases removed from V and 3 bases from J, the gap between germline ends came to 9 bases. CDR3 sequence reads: CSASSRVYEQYF. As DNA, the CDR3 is TGCAGTGCTAGTTCCAGGGTCTACGAGCAGTACTTC.

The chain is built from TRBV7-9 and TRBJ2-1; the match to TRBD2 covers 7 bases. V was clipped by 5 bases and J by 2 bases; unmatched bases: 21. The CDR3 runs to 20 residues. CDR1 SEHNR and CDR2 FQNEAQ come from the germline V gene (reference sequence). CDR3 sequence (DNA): TGTGCCAGCAGCCCGGGGAGAGCCACACGACTAGCCAGCACCTACAATGAGCAGTTCTTC. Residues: CASSPGRATRLASTYNEQFF.

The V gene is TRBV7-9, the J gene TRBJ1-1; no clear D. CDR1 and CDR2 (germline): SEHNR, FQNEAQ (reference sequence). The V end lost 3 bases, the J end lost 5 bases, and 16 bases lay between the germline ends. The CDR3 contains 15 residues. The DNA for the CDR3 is TGTGCCAGCAGCTTCCTCGGCGACCGCGATACTGAAGCTTTCTTT. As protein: CASSFLGDRDTEAFF.

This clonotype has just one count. The CDR3 reads CASSQEGTPSNYGYTF. The CDR3 nucleotides read TGCGCCAGCAGCCAAGAAGGGACACCCTCTAACTATGGCTACACCTTC. This chain links TRBV4-1 with TRBJ1-2, with a weak D call TRBD1 (6 bases). The germline V and J ends were trimmed by 0 bases and 0 bases, with 11 bases remaining between them. The CDR3 spans 16 residues. Germline loops: CDR1 MGHRA, CDR2 YSYEKL.

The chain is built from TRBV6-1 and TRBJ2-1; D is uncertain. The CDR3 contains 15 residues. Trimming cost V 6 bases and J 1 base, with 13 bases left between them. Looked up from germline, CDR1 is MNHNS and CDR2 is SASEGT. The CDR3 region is CASSSSALSYNEQFF. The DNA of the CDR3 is TGTGCCAGCAGCTCATCAGCGCTGTCCTACAATGAGCAGTTCTTC.

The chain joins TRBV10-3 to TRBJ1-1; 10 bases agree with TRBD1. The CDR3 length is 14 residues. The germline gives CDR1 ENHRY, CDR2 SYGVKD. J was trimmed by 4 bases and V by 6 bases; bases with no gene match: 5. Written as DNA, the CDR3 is TGTGCCATCAGCGGGACAGGGGTCGGCACTGAAGCTTTCTTT. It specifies CAISGTGVGTEAFF.

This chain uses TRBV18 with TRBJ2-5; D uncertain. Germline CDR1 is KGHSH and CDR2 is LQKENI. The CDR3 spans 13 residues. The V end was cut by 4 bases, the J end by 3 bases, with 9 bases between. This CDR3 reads CASSQNTEETQYF. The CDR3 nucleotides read TGTGCCAGCTCACAAAACACGGAAGAGACCCAGTACTTC.